Below are 29 T cell receptor beta chains sequenced from a single sample in a study of blood T cells in healthy people across ages. Sample-barcoded 5' priming and a J-beta primer mix drove a second PCR of 7 to 11 cycles. Each CDR3 protein gets one entry after TCRdb re-called the 5' RACE reads with MiXCR. Of 650,000 to 1,000,000 distinct CDR3 sequences listed, about 34% are singletons. The specimen was blood. The receptors were gathered from a man between 18 and 29 years old in good health.

Only a few counts were recorded for this clonotype. The DNA for the CDR3 is TGCGCCAGCAGCTTGTTTTTGAAGGGGGGCTCCTACAATGAGCAGTTCTTC. Residues: CASSLFLKGGSYNEQFF. This chain uses TRBV5-1 with TRBJ2-1; D tentatively fits TRBD1 or TRBD2 (6 bases each). CDR1 and CDR2 (germline): SGHRS, YFSETQ. This CDR3 region has 17 residues. Trimming shortened V by 1 base and J by 0 bases, and 14 bases separated the two germline ends.

This clonotype was counted only a few times. Relative to the germline gene, one junction end is altered; a read error may explain this. This sequence joins TRBV6-6 and TRBJ1-2; TRBD1 might be the D (6 bases). This CDR3 is built from 14 residues. Germline V gene sequence: CDR1 MNHNY, CDR2 SVGAGI (reference sequence). The CDR3 sequence: CASNYGGLDYGYTF. CDR3 DNA: TGTGCCAGCAATTACGGGGGGCTGGACTATGGCTACACCTTC.

This sequence joins TRBV20-1 and TRBJ2-4, with D hard to call. The last part of the DNA fits TRBJ2-7 better; the J call may be wrong. The CDR3 spans 13 residues. Germline CDR1 reads DFQATT; CDR2 reads SNEGSKA (reference sequence). The CDR3: CSASRTFLYEQYF. In DNA, the CDR3 is TGCAGTGCTAGTCGGACCTTTCTCTACGAGCAGTACTTC.

In its sample, this clonotype was seen a few times. The chain has TRBV5-6 and TRBJ2-5; the match to TRBD2 covers 7 bases. The CDR3 has 15 residues. The V gene's germline CDR1 is SGHDT and CDR2 YYEEEE. V lost 5 bases to trimming and J lost 0 bases; unmatched junction nucleotides: 7. The CDR3 sequence is CASSPLGLHQETQYF. As DNA, the CDR3 is TGTGCCAGCAGTCCACTGGGACTACACCAAGAGACCCAGTACTTC.

As for this clonotype: The junction shows a germline mismatch at one end, possibly a read error. V is TRBV12-3 or TRBV12-4 and J is TRBJ1-4; 10 nucleotides align to TRBD1. The CDR3 is 13 amino acids. The CDR3 DNA follows: TGTGCCTGCACCCGGGACAGGGGTGAAAAGCTGTTTTTT. Protein product: CACTRDRGEKLFF.

The sample holds a few counts of this clonotype. This chain joins TRBV12-3 or TRBV12-4 and TRBJ2-3; 11 bases match TRBD1. This CDR3 is 15 amino acids long. The junction had 2 bases not matched to a gene; V was cut back by 5 bases and J by 1 base. The CDR3 DNA reads TGTGCCAGCAGTGGGACAGGGGGACGCACAGATACGCAGTATTTT. Its protein is CASSGTGGRTDTQYF.

There are a few counts of this clonotype. The CDR3, as DNA: TGTGCCAGCAGTTTAGACAGGGGGTACTCACCCCTCCACTTT. Its translation is CASSLDRGYSPLHF. The chain uses TRBV12-3 or TRBV12-4 and TRBJ1-6, with 8 bases matching TRBD1. J lost 10 bases, V lost 1 base, and 3 bases had no gene match. The CDR3 totals 14 residues.

This clonotype was recorded a few times. The rearrangement links TRBV7-2 to TRBJ1-2; the match to TRBD1 covers 7 bases. This CDR3 has 13 residues. Unmatched junction bases numbered 6, after V lost 5 bases and J lost 6 bases. CDR1 SGHTA and CDR2 FQGNSA come from the germline V gene. CDR3 sequence reads: CASSRDRANGYTF. The CDR3 DNA reads TGTGCCAGCAGCCGCGACAGGGCCAATGGCTACACCTTC.

As regards this clonotype: It may be a read error: a sequence one base away is much more abundant. V gene TRBV14 combines with J gene TRBJ2-1; D ambiguous. Looked up from germline, CDR1 is SGHDN and CDR2 is FVKESK. The CDR3 covers 15 residues. The CDR3 sequence: CAGSQAKTPYNEQFF. The CDR3 region has the DNA TGTGCCGGCAGCCAAGCCAAAACTCCCTACAATGAGCAGTTCTTC. Combining the CDR3 with reference TRBV14 and TRBJ2-1 gives the whole variable domain EAGVTQFPSHSVIEKGQTVTLRCDPISGHDNLYWYRRVMGKEIKFLLHFVKESKQDESGMPNNRFLAERTGGTYSTLKVQPAELEDSGVYFCAGSQAKTPYNEQFFGPGTRLTVL.

The chain joins TRBV10-3 to TRBJ1-2, with no clear D. In germline, CDR1 is ENHRY, CDR2 SYGVKD. Trimming pared 0 bases from V and 6 bases from J, leaving 14 bases between. The CDR3 spans 15 residues. This CDR3 is CAISESAGQRDGYTF. CDR3 bases: TGTGCCATCAGTGAGTCGGCTGGGCAAAGGGATGGCTACACCTTC.

This chain connects TRBV4-2 to TRBJ2-6; tentatively, D is TRBD1 or TRBD2 (5 bases each). Germline assignment: CDR1 LGHNA and CDR2 YNFKEQ. The CDR3 is 19 amino acids. V dropped 0 bases and J dropped 0 bases, with 15 bases sitting between them. The CDR3 DNA reads TGTGCCAGCAGCCAAGAAAGAGGGGTGAGGGGCTCTGGGGCCAACGTCCTGACTTTC. Translation gives CASSQERGVRGSGANVLTF.

The chain combines TRBV9 with TRBJ2-1; tentative D call: TRBD1 (5 bases). From germline, CDR1 is SGDLS and CDR2 YYNGEE. The CDR3 contains 15 residues. The ends were cut back, 0 bases at V and 5 bases at J, with 12 bases in the middle. This CDR3 is CASSVEGQSNNEQFF. The CDR3 DNA reads as TGTGCCAGCAGCGTAGAGGGGCAGTCGAACAATGAGCAGTTCTTC.

V is TRBV27 and J is TRBJ2-1; D ambiguous. Germline V gene lookup returns CDR1 MNHEY and CDR2 SMNVEV (reference sequence). V lost 2 bases and J 6 bases, leaving 8 bases between the germline ends. The CDR3 sequence is 13 residues long. CDR3 protein: CASSLSLFNEQFF. DNA for the CDR3: TGTGCCAGCAGTTTAAGCCTGTTCAATGAGCAGTTCTTC.

CDR3 sequence reads: CASSLGPTLSGANVLTF. CDR3 sequence (DNA): TGTGCCAGCAGCTTAGGGCCGACCCTCTCTGGGGCCAACGTCCTGACTTTC. The chain uses TRBV11-2 and TRBJ2-6; D is undetermined. The germline V and J ends were trimmed by 1 base and 0 bases, with 10 bases remaining between them. The CDR3 is 17 residues long. Germline values: CDR1 SGHAT, CDR2 FQNNGV.

This clonotype has at least ten counts. The chain carries TRBV7-2 and TRBJ2-5; D is unclear. The V gene lost 3 bases and the J gene lost 5 bases, with 7 bases spanning the gap. The CDR3 has 12 amino acids. In germline, CDR1 is SGHTA, CDR2 FQGNSA. The CDR3 DNA sequence: TGTGCCAGCAGCTTCGATTTGGAGACCCAGTACTTC. It is translated as CASSFDLETQYF.

This clonotype was detected ten times or more. The chain combines TRBV7-2 with TRBJ2-3; D is perhaps TRBD2 (6 bases). The CDR3 has 13 residues. CDR1 is SGHTA and CDR2 is FQGNSA in the germline V gene. Trimming stripped 5 bases from V and 3 bases from J, with 9 bases between. CDR3 amino acids: CASSQGTTDTQYF. The CDR3 DNA is TGTGCCAGCAGCCAAGGGACTACAGATACGCAGTATTTT. The full variable domain, in which reference TRBV7-2 and TRBJ2-3 provide the parts outside the CDR3, is GAGVSQSPSNKVTEKGKDVELRCDPISGHTALYWYRQSLGQGLEFLIYFQGNSAPDKSGLPSDRFSAERTGGSVSTLTIQRTQQEDSAVYLCASSQGTTDTQYFGPGTRLTVL.

The rearrangement links TRBV7-2 to TRBJ2-5; D is unclear. Trimming shortened V by 0 bases and J by 11 bases, and 16 bases separated the two germline ends. The CDR3 consists of 14 residues. Germline CDR1 SGHTA, CDR2 FQGNSA. This CDR3 reads CASSLAPSRYEQYF. DNA of the CDR3: TGTGCCAGCAGCTTAGCGCCATCCCGGTATGAGCAGTACTTC.

The V gene is TRBV19, the J gene TRBJ1-2; tentatively, D is TRBD1 (6 bases). With 4 bases removed from V and 4 bases from J, the gap between germline ends came to 13 bases. CDR1 is LNHDA and CDR2 is SQIVND in the germline V gene (reference sequence). This CDR3 comprises 14 residues. CDR3 in DNA: TGTGCCAGTAGTAGCAGGGGACCTGGCTATGGCTACACCTTC. It encodes CASSSRGPGYGYTF.

On this clonotype: Compared with germline, one end of the junction differs, possibly owing to a read error. The chain is built from TRBV6-2 or TRBV6-3 and TRBJ2-1; tentative D call: TRBD1 (7 bases). Germline values: CDR1 MNHEY, CDR2 SVGEGT. The CDR3 covers 15 residues. The CDR3 loop reads CAGSPPRGESYEQFF. The CDR3 nucleotides are TGTGCCGGCAGTCCCCCCAGGGGGGAGAGCTATGAGCAGTTCTTC.

This clonotype has more than one count but fewer than ten. V is TRBV6-5 and J is TRBJ1-1; a weak D match, TRBD1 (5 bases). Germline assignment: CDR1 MNHEY and CDR2 SVGAGI. V was shortened by 4 bases and J by 1 base, with 10 bases between the two germline ends. The CDR3 length is 14 residues. The CDR3 coding sequence is TGTGCCAGCAGTTCGGGACGGGGGAACACTGAAGCTTTCTTT. It encodes CASSSGRGNTEAFF.

The chain recombines TRBV9 with TRBJ2-7, with D possibly called TRBD1 or TRBD2 (5 bases each). This CDR3 has 13 amino acids. The ends were cut back, 4 bases at V and 7 bases at J, with 15 bases in the middle. The germline V gene has CDR1 SGDLS and CDR2 YYNGEE. The CDR3 is CASSSRDHGEQYF. DNA for the CDR3: TGTGCCAGCAGCTCCCGGGACCATGGGGAGCAGTACTTC.

The chain recombines TRBV12-3 or TRBV12-4 with TRBJ1-4, with TRBD1 matching over 8 bases. The CDR3 spans 14 residues. Trimming at V came to 5 bases and at J to 8 bases, leaving 7 bases not matched to a gene. The CDR3 reads CASSADRGEEKLFF. The CDR3 region has the DNA TGTGCCAGCAGTGCAGACAGGGGAGAAGAAAAACTGTTTTTT.

In its sample, this clonotype was seen a few times. The chain has TRBV14 and TRBJ1-2; the match to TRBD1 covers 8 bases. The CDR3 is 16 amino acids. Germline values: CDR1 SGHDN, CDR2 FVKESK. V was pared by 3 bases and J by 5 bases, with 11 bases of the junction left unmatched. CDR3 sequence: CASSQYRDRLKYGYTF. The CDR3 nucleotides read TGTGCCAGCAGCCAGTACCGGGACAGGCTTAAATATGGCTACACCTTC.

This clonotype was counted a few times. The J gene is TRBJ1-5, the V gene TRBV12-3 or TRBV12-4, with D possibly TRBD1 on 5 matching bases. This CDR3 contains 14 residues. Trimming stripped 0 bases from V and 4 bases from J, with 7 bases between. The CDR3 coding sequence is TGTGCCAGCAGTTTAGCGAGACAGAATCAGCCCCAGCATTTT. Translated: CASSLARQNQPQHF.

V is TRBV11-2 and J is TRBJ1-3; maybe TRBD1 (5 bases). The V and J ends lost 2 bases and 4 bases respectively, with 9 bases between them. The CDR3 spans 14 residues. Per germline, CDR1 SGHAT and CDR2 FQNNGV. The CDR3 is CASSLQGSGNTIYF. CDR3 DNA sequence: TGTGCCAGCAGCTTACAGGGATCCGGAAACACCATATATTTT.

This clonotype was seen repeatedly, ten times or more. The CDR3 loop is CASSHNRAPYEQYF. The CDR3 DNA reads as TGTGCCAGCAGCCACAACAGGGCTCCCTACGAGCAGTACTTC. The gene calls are TRBV7-9 and TRBJ2-7, with a tentative D call TRBD1 (6 bases). This CDR3 has 14 residues. The V gene's germline CDR1 is SEHNR and CDR2 FQNEAQ (reference sequence). Trimming pared 5 bases from V and 2 bases from J, leaving 13 bases between. Filled out from reference TRBV7-9 and TRBJ2-7, the complete variable domain reads DTGVSQNPRHKITKRGQNVTFRCDPISEHNRLYWYRQTLGQGPEFLTYFQNEAQLEKSRLLSDRFSAERPKGSFSTLEIQRTEQGDSAMYLCASSHNRAPYEQYFGPGTRLTVT.

This clonotype was recorded at least ten times. This sequence joins TRBV20-1 and TRBJ1-6; TRBD1 is a possible D gene (6 bases). Trimming removed 4 bases at V and 5 bases at J, with 15 bases between. This CDR3 comprises 15 residues. Germline V gene data show CDR1 as DFQATT and CDR2 as SNEGSKA (reference sequence). The CDR3 DNA follows: TGCAGTGCTAAGGGTCCGACAGGCAATAATTCACCCCTCCACTTT. Protein: CSAKGPTGNNSPLHF.

The chain recombines TRBV28 with TRBJ2-3; D is possibly TRBD1 or TRBD2 (5 bases each). The CDR3 loop spans 15 amino acids. Germline V gene lookup returns CDR1 MDHEN and CDR2 SYDVKM. V gave up 9 bases and J gave up 6 bases, with 22 bases separating them. The CDR3 sequence: CASSGPAGQRDTQYF. CDR3 DNA: TGTGCCAGTTCGGGACCTGCAGGCCAGCGGGATACGCAGTATTTT.

The rearrangement uses TRBV5-1 and TRBJ1-6; a weak D match, TRBD1 (6 bases). In germline, CDR1 is SGHRS, CDR2 YFSETQ. Trimming removed 2 bases at V and 8 bases at J, with 17 bases between. The length of the CDR3 is 16 residues. The chain's CDR3 is CASSFRQVTDDSPLHF. The CDR3 region has the DNA TGCGCCAGCAGCTTCCGACAGGTCACGGATGATTCACCCCTCCACTTT.